Each of the 4 T cell receptor beta chains below was sequenced from the same sample in a study of radiotherapy plus CTLA-4 blockade in lung cancer. Sequencing used immunoSEQ multiplex PCR; TCRdb keeps in-frame clones, though not all of them. This sample carries tens of thousands of clones, over 70% of them seen once, and the ten largest clones take approximately 3.8%. The input for sequencing was peripheral blood, taken from a patient treated with radiotherapy plus ipilimumab. The source of these receptors is a human donor with non-small cell lung cancer who had a partial response to radiotherapy plus ipilimumab. Some clones in this sample may be carry-over from other donors' samples.

Notes on this clone: Other DNA sequences of this sample code for an identical CDR3. V is TRBV20-1 and J is TRBJ2-3, with D unresolved. The CDR3 spans 11 residues. Germline V gene sequence: CDR1 DFQATT, CDR2 SNEGSKA (reference sequence). The V end was cut by 1 base, the J end by 4 bases, with 3 bases between. In DNA form, the CDR3 reads TGCAGTGCTAGAGTATCAGATACGCAGTATTTT. It yields the protein CSARVSDTQYF.

The V and J genes are TRBV6-5 and TRBJ2-7; D is undetermined. The germline V gene has CDR1 MNHEY and CDR2 SVGAGI. V was trimmed by 0 bases and J by 0 bases, leaving 6 bases between them. This CDR3 comprises 14 residues. The DNA for the CDR3 is TGTGCCAGCAGTTACTCCCCTTTCTCCTACGAGCAGTACTTC. This translates into CASSYSPFSYEQYF.

The chain is built from TRBV5-5 and TRBJ1-4; 9 nucleotides agree with TRBD1. Germline V CDR1 and CDR2: SGHKS, YYEKEE (reference sequence). V lost 0 bases to trimming and J lost 5 bases; unmatched junction nucleotides: 5. The CDR3 loop spans 16 amino acids. CDR3 nucleotide sequence: TGTGCCAGCAGCTTGGATGGGGGGACAGGGAATGAAAAACTGTTTTTT. Its translation: CASSLDGGTGNEKLFF.

The chain uses TRBV9 and TRBJ2-3; 7 bases match TRBD1. Trimming took 5 bases from V and 0 from J; bases not matched to a gene: 3. Germline assignment: CDR1 SGDLS and CDR2 YYNGEE. This CDR3 is built from 14 residues. CDR3 sequence reads: CASSWTGSTDTQYF. The CDR3 DNA reads TGTGCCAGCAGTTGGACAGGAAGCACAGATACGCAGTATTTT.